Below are 15 T cell receptor beta chains sequenced from a single sample in a study of OX40 agonist ivuxolimab in advanced cancers. Data came from immunoSEQ multiplex PCR; TCRdb stores just in-frame clones and leaves some out. This repertoire shows about 49,000 clones, 85% found once; its top ten account for about a fifth. Sequenced material: CD4+ or CD8+ T cells sorted from blood, taken in a trial of the OX40 agonist ivuxolimab. These receptors were obtained from an adult with an advanced solid tumor such as melanoma, head and neck, liver or kidney cancer.

The V gene is TRBV4-3, the J gene TRBJ2-1, with D possibly being TRBD2 (6 bases). Germline CDR1 and CDR2: LGHNA and YSLEER. V dropped 4 bases and J dropped 8 bases, with 15 bases sitting between them. This CDR3 contains 14 residues. CDR3 DNA sequence: TGCGCCAGCAGCCCGGGACTCGGAGGTTATGAGCAGTTCTTC. Its protein is CASSPGLGGYEQFF.

The chain has TRBV4-1 and TRBJ1-1; 7 bases align to TRBD1. CDR1 and CDR2 (germline): MGHRA, YSYEKL. Trimming took 3 bases from V and 6 from J; bases not matched to a gene: 10. This CDR3 spans 15 amino acids. CDR3 loop: CASSQLRQGIAEAFF. Here the CDR3 DNA reads TGCGCCAGCAGCCAGCTTCGACAGGGAATAGCTGAAGCTTTCTTT.

This chain joins TRBV28 and TRBJ2-5, with a possible D match to TRBD2 (6 bases). In germline, CDR1 is MDHEN, CDR2 SYDVKM. Trimming removed 4 bases at V and 2 bases at J, with 14 bases between. CDR3 size: 15 residues. CDR3 DNA sequence: TGTGCCAGCAGTTCCCCCGGGCGGGGACAAGAGACCCAGTACTTC. Translating gives CASSSPGRGQETQYF.

The chain recombines TRBV27 with TRBJ1-1, with unresolved D. Germline V gene lookup returns CDR1 MNHEY and CDR2 SMNVEV (reference sequence). V was pared by 5 bases and J by 4 bases, with 11 bases between. This CDR3 contains 13 residues. The CDR3 coding sequence is TGTGCCAGCAGTCCCCTCCCGGCCACTGAAGCTTTCTTT. Translation: CASSPLPATEAFF.

The chain combines TRBV7-8 with TRBJ1-1; TRBD1 matches 10 bases. Trimming took 2 bases from V and 0 from J; bases not matched to a gene: 12. Germline V gives CDR1 SGHVS, CDR2 FQNEAQ. CDR3 length equals 19 residues. The CDR3 region has the DNA TGTGCCAGCAGCTTAAGGGGACCGGGACAGGGGACGGTGAACACTGAAGCTTTCTTT. Protein product: CASSLRGPGQGTVNTEAFF.

The rearrangement links TRBV5-6 to TRBJ2-6; 10 bases line up with TRBD1. In germline, CDR1 is SGHDT, CDR2 YYEEEE. The ends lost 3 bases at V and 0 bases at J; junction bases unmatched: 6. The CDR3 is 18 residues long. CDR3 amino acids: CASSYRDRGRSGANVLTF. DNA for the CDR3: TGTGCCAGCAGCTACCGGGACAGGGGTCGCTCTGGGGCCAACGTCCTGACTTTC.

V is TRBV29-1 and J is TRBJ1-2; D gene ambiguous. CDR1 SQVTM and CDR2 ANQGSEA come from the germline V gene. The CDR3 is 12 residues long. V lost 4 bases and J lost 2, with 8 bases in between. Here the CDR3 reads CSVVQPNYGYTF. The CDR3 coding sequence is TGCAGCGTTGTACAGCCAAACTATGGCTACACCTTC. Supplemented by reference TRBV29-1 and TRBJ1-2, the full variable domain reads SAVISQKPSRDICQRGTSLTIQCQVDSQVTMMFWYRQQPGQSLTLIATANQGSEATYESGFVIDKFPISRPNLTFSTLTVSNMSPEDSSIYLCSVVQPNYGYTFGSGTRLTVV.

In this sample, this clone turned up once. This sequence joins TRBV5-4 and TRBJ2-5, with a tentative D call TRBD1 (6 bases). The germline gives CDR1 SGHNT, CDR2 YYREEE (reference sequence). CDR3 size: 15 residues. The ends were cut back, 3 bases at V and 4 bases at J, with 16 bases in the middle. The CDR3 nucleotides read TGTGCCAGCAGCTCAACCCTGGGACATCGAGAGACCCAGTACTTC. This translates into CASSSTLGHRETQYF.

The chain has TRBV28 and TRBJ1-2, with unresolved D. Per the germline V gene, CDR1 is MDHEN and CDR2 is SYDVKM. Trimming took 10 bases from V and 6 from J, leaving 9 bases between them. This CDR3 is built from 10 residues. CDR3 DNA: TGTGCCACCCAAACCGATGGCTACACCTTC. Its protein is CATQTDGYTF.

The CDR3 DNA reads TGTGCCAGCAGCCAAGAATGGGACTGGGGGGACAATGAGCAGTTCTTC. The encoded protein is CASSQEWDWGDNEQFF. This sequence joins TRBV14 and TRBJ2-1, with D possibly TRBD2 on 6 matching bases. The V and J ends lost 0 bases and 5 bases respectively, with 14 bases between them. This CDR3 has 16 residues. Per the germline V gene, CDR1 is SGHDN and CDR2 is FVKESK.

The chain combines TRBV5-6 with TRBJ1-6; 8 positions match TRBD1. The trim removed 1 base at V and 6 bases at J, leaving 12 bases unmatched. The CDR3 is 18 residues long. CDR1 is SGHDT and CDR2 is YYEEEE in the germline V gene. CDR3 nucleotide sequence: TGTGCCAGCAGCTTGTCCCCTCAAACAGGGGGAAGTAATTCACCCCTCCACTTT. Its translation: CASSLSPQTGGSNSPLHF.

The chain carries TRBV11-2 and TRBJ2-5; D gene uncertain. Trimming left V 0 bases short and J 4 bases short, with 12 bases between. The CDR3 extends over 15 amino acids. Germline V gene sequence: CDR1 SGHAT, CDR2 FQNNGV. The CDR3 sequence is CASSLEAAGLETQYF. DNA of the CDR3: TGTGCCAGCAGCTTAGAGGCTGCCGGGCTAGAGACCCAGTACTTC.

The DNA of the CDR3 is TGTGCCAGCAGCTTTTATGTAGGGGGCCTCCAAGATACGCAGTATTTT. This translates into CASSFYVGGLQDTQYF. The chain recombines TRBV7-3 with TRBJ2-3; TRBD1 matches at 7 bases. Germline V CDR1 and CDR2: SGHTA, FQGTGA. V shed 3 bases, J shed 5 bases, and the junction held 11 bases outside the gene matches. The CDR3 is 16 residues long. The full variable domain, completed using reference TRBV7-3 and TRBJ2-3, is GAGVSQTPSNKVTEKGKYVELRCDPISGHTALYWYRQSLGQGPEFLIYFQGTGAADDSGLPNDRFFAVRPEGSVSTLKIQRTERGDSAVYLCASSFYVGGLQDTQYFGPGTRLTVL.

This clone was detected a few times. V is TRBV2 and J is TRBJ2-7, with 7 bases that match TRBD2. Looked up from germline, CDR1 is SNHLY and CDR2 is FYNNEI. CDR3 length: 12 residues. With V trimmed by 8 bases and J by 2 bases, 3 bases remained unmatched. The chain's CDR3 is CASGDYPYEQYF. The CDR3 DNA is TGTGCCAGCGGGGACTACCCCTACGAGCAGTACTTC.

This sequence joins TRBV19 and TRBJ1-5, with 7 positions matching TRBD1. V trimming: 5 bases; J trimming: 5 bases; junction bases outside the gene matches: 9. This CDR3 is 15 amino acids long. Germline assignment: CDR1 LNHDA and CDR2 SQIVND (reference sequence). CDR3 loop: CASSPLDRNDQPQHF. As DNA, the CDR3 is TGTGCCAGTAGTCCTCTGGACAGGAACGATCAGCCCCAGCATTTT. The full variable domain, its missing parts supplied by reference TRBV19 and TRBJ1-5, is DGGITQSPKYLFRKEGQNVTLSCEQNLNHDAMYWYRQDPGQGLRLIYYSQIVNDFQKGDIAEGYSVSREKKESFPLTVTSAQKNPTAFYLCASSPLDRNDQPQHFGDGTRLSIL.